These 11 T cell receptor beta chains originate from one sample sequenced in a study of human T cells and chemical hapten exposure. Each CDR3 protein gets one entry after TCRdb re-called the RACE reads with MiXCR. The sample yields about 70,000 distinct CDR3 sequences, approximately 6.5% seen once. Regarding time point: healthy volunteer bleed at 6 weeks. The authors extracted total RNA from unfractionated whole blood. The sequenced material came from whole blood. Source of these receptors: a female donor in good health. Some clones in this sample may be carry-over from other donors' samples.

This clonotype occurred many times. The chain carries TRBV27 and TRBJ2-7, with D perhaps matching TRBD1 or TRBD2 (6 bases each). Germline CDR1 MNHEY, CDR2 SMNVEV (reference sequence). V was shortened by 5 bases and J by 0 bases, with 11 bases between the two germline ends. The CDR3 runs 14 residues. The CDR3 reads CASSGGGISYEQYF. The CDR3, as DNA: TGTGCCAGCAGTGGAGGGGGGATCTCCTACGAGCAGTACTTC.

This clonotype was detected ten times or more. The gene calls are TRBV20-1 and TRBJ2-7; 7 nucleotides match TRBD1. Per germline, CDR1 DFQATT and CDR2 SNEGSKA (reference sequence). This CDR3 contains 14 residues. V was pared by 6 bases and J by 2 bases, with 10 bases of the junction left unmatched. CDR3 sequence reads: CSARTRDSPYEQYF. Written as DNA, the CDR3 is TGCAGTGCCAGGACCCGGGACAGCCCCTACGAGCAGTACTTC.

CDR3 loop: CAIDPSTDTQYF. CDR3 nucleotide sequence: TGTGCCATCGACCCAAGCACAGATACGCAGTATTTT. This sequence joins TRBV7-9 and TRBJ2-3, with D unclear. The CDR3 extends over 12 amino acids. V was clipped by 10 bases and J by 0 bases, with 8 bases between them. Germline V CDR1 and CDR2: SEHNR, FQNEAQ (reference sequence).

This clonotype was observed many times. V gene TRBV5-6 combines with J gene TRBJ2-3; the D gene is possibly TRBD2 (5 bases). V lost 3 bases and J 2 bases, leaving 13 bases between the germline ends. Germline CDR1 and CDR2: SGHDT and YYEEEE. The CDR3 length is 15 residues. CDR3 DNA: TGTGCCAGCAGCTCATATGAGGGATACACAGATACGCAGTATTTT. Translating gives CASSSYEGYTDTQYF.

The rearrangement links TRBV11-2 to TRBJ2-1; 8 bases align to TRBD2. J gave up 0 bases and V 1 base, and 5 bases lay outside the gene matches. This CDR3 comprises 17 residues. Looked up from germline, CDR1 is SGHAT and CDR2 is FQNNGV. The CDR3: CASSLGGAGGSYNEQFF. The DNA of the CDR3 is TGTGCCAGCAGCTTAGGAGGCGCGGGGGGCTCCTACAATGAGCAGTTCTTC.

The chain couples TRBV24-1 to TRBJ2-3; a weak D match, TRBD2 (6 bases). V was trimmed by 1 base and J by 5 bases, leaving 12 bases between them. The germline V gene has CDR1 KGHDR and CDR2 SFDVKD. The CDR3 loop spans 15 amino acids. As DNA, the CDR3 is TGTGCCACCAGTGATTTCGGCCTGGGGGGAGATACGCAGTATTTT. Residues: CATSDFGLGGDTQYF.

This clonotype was observed many times. The CDR3 here is CSVIFTYEQYF. Written as DNA, the CDR3 is TGCAGCGTAATCTTCACCTACGAGCAGTACTTC. The rearrangement links TRBV29-1 to TRBJ2-7; D gene uncertain. Germline lookup yields CDR1 SQVTM and CDR2 ANQGSEA. The CDR3 is 11 amino acids. Between the trimmed V and J ends, which lost 6 bases and 2 bases, there was a span of 8 bases.

V gene TRBV7-9 combines with J gene TRBJ2-1, with 8 nucleotides matching TRBD2. Germline CDR1 and CDR2: SEHNR and FQNEAQ (reference sequence). The CDR3 is 16 residues long. Unmatched junction bases numbered 8, after V lost 3 bases and J lost 4 bases. CDR3: CASSFGAGGKYNEQFF. CDR3 sequence (DNA): TGTGCCAGCAGCTTTGGGGCGGGAGGAAAGTACAATGAGCAGTTCTTC.

The V gene is TRBV7-3, the J gene TRBJ2-3; TRBD2 agrees at 7 bases. The ends lost 4 bases at V and 6 bases at J; junction bases unmatched: 10. From germline, CDR1 is SGHTA and CDR2 FQGTGA. This CDR3 has 15 residues. In DNA form, the CDR3 reads TGTGCCAGCAGCTCGTCGGGGGGTGGTTCGGATACGCAGTATTTT. It is translated as CASSSSGGGSDTQYF.

This clonotype was seen many times. The chain links TRBV6-1 to TRBJ1-5, with 7 positions matching TRBD1. CDR1 is MNHNS and CDR2 is SASEGT in the germline V gene. The CDR3 loop spans 14 amino acids. Trimming removed 4 bases from V and 1 base from J; junction bases left unmatched: 1. CDR3 in DNA: TGTGCCAGCAGTGTGACAGGGAGCAATCAGCCCCAGCATTTT. Protein: CASSVTGSNQPQHF.

This clonotype showed up many times. The J gene is TRBJ1-5, the V gene TRBV7-2; unclear D gene. The CDR3 is 15 residues long. Trimming stripped 6 bases from V and 3 bases from J, with 15 bases between. CDR1 is SGHTA and CDR2 is FQGNSA in the germline V gene. CDR3 sequence: CASSLGWGYNQPQHF. CDR3 coding DNA: TGTGCCAGCAGTCTGGGGTGGGGTTACAATCAGCCCCAGCATTTT.